The T cell receptor beta chain under discussion was sequenced for a study of blood T cell repertoires in COVID-19. CDR1 SGHNT and CDR2 YENEEA come from the germline V gene. CDR3 size: 15 residues. Trimming removed 1 base from V and 0 bases from J, with 9 bases in between. This table comes from immunoSEQ multiplex PCR, and its TCRdb copy is limited to in-frame clones, with some not included. This table has just under 45,000 clones, around 90% appearing once. The sequenced material came from peripheral blood. V gene TRBV11-3 combines with J gene TRBJ1-1; D is ambiguous. This receptor was identified in a woman at least 80 years old in a cohort sampled during active or convalescent COVID-19. The chain's CDR3 is CASSLARIMNTEAFF. CDR3 in DNA: TGTGCCAGCAGCTTAGCGAGGATTATGAACACTGAAGCTTTCTTT.